This paragraph reports one T cell receptor (beta chain). The data belong to a study of blood T cells in healthy people across ages. The study recruited healthy Caucasian donors from Russia who were aged about 6 to 95. Extraction of total RNA produced a minimum of 6 micrograms from each sample. The V and J ends lost 3 bases and 2 bases respectively, with 14 bases between them. CDR3 length equals 15 residues. Germline CDR1 reads DFQATT; CDR2 reads SNEGSKA (reference sequence). A second PCR of 7 to 11 cycles used a sample-barcoded 5' primer and a J-beta primer mix. TCRdb called the 5' RACE reads again in MiXCR, with one record for every CDR3 protein. The repertoire holds approximately 1,100,000 distinct CDR3 sequences, with 45% as singletons.

The sequenced sample consisted of blood. This sequence originates from a woman aged 60-75 years in good health. The chain couples TRBV20-1 to TRBJ2-1; D possibly corresponds to TRBD2 (5 bases). The CDR3 reads CSASSPSLAYNEQFF. Written as DNA, the CDR3 is TGCAGTGCTAGTTCGCCTAGCCTCGCCTACAATGAGCAGTTCTTC.